These 11 T cell receptor beta chains originate from one sample sequenced in a study of blood T cell repertoires in COVID-19. The repertoire was sequenced with immunoSEQ multiplex PCR; TCRdb's copy has only in-frame clones and lacks some. The sample records about 93,000 clones, around four fifths being singletons. The specimen was peripheral blood. The receptor set was obtained from a human donor in a cohort sampled during active COVID-19.

This clone was detected only once. The CDR3 nucleotides read TGTGCCAGCAGCTTAGAACCGCGGGTCAATGAGCAGTTCTTC. Translated, it gives CASSLEPRVNEQFF. The gene calls are TRBV7-9 and TRBJ2-1; perhaps TRBD2 as D (5 bases). The CDR3 extends over 14 amino acids. Per the germline V gene, CDR1 is SEHNR and CDR2 is FQNEAQ (reference sequence). V gave up 1 base and J gave up 6 bases, with 10 bases separating them.

The rearrangement uses TRBV3-1 (or the pseudogene TRBV3-2) and TRBJ2-7; D is undetermined. CDR3 length: 15 residues. V was shortened by 1 base and J by 0 bases, with 10 bases between the two germline ends. Germline lookup yields CDR1 LGHDT and CDR2 YNNKEL (reference sequence). The CDR3 nucleotides read TGTGCCAGCAGCCAAGCCCGAAGGAGCTCCTACGAGCAGTACTTC. Translation gives CASSQARRSSYEQYF.

This clone was counted between two and nine times. This chain joins TRBV5-6 and TRBJ1-1; D unresolved. Germline loops: CDR1 SGHDT, CDR2 YYEEEE. Trimming pared 4 bases from V and 1 base from J, leaving 8 bases between. There are 13 residues in the CDR3. This CDR3 is CASSRQANTEAFF. The CDR3 DNA sequence: TGTGCCAGCAGCCGTCAGGCGAACACTGAAGCTTTCTTT.

The chain links TRBV5-1 to TRBJ2-1, with a tentative D call TRBD1 (5 bases). Germline lookup yields CDR1 SGHRS and CDR2 YFSETQ. This CDR3 region has 14 residues. V lost 5 bases and J 13 bases, leaving 22 bases between the germline ends. CDR3 protein: CASSRNRPTDGQFF. Here the CDR3 DNA reads TGCGCCAGCAGTCGGAACAGGCCTACCGACGGACAGTTCTTC. The whole variable domain, filled in from reference TRBV5-1 and TRBJ2-1, reads KAGVTQTPRYLIKTRGQQVTLSCSPISGHRSVSWYQQTPGQGLQFLFEYFSETQRNKGNFPGRFSGRQFSNSRSEMNVSTLELGDSALYLCASSRNRPTDGQFFGPGTRLTVL.

The gene calls are TRBV9 and TRBJ2-1; D uncertain. With 4 bases removed from V and 8 bases from J, the gap between germline ends came to 22 bases. In germline, CDR1 is SGDLS, CDR2 YYNGEE. The CDR3 has 16 residues. This CDR3 reads CASSPNVVGARDEQFF. The CDR3, as DNA: TGTGCCAGCAGCCCCAACGTGGTTGGAGCCCGCGATGAGCAGTTCTTC.

V usage is TRBV7-8 and J usage is TRBJ2-1, with no clear D. CDR1 and CDR2 (germline): SGHVS, FQNEAQ. This CDR3 region has 15 residues. Trimming removed 0 bases from V and 9 bases from J, with 15 bases in between. The CDR3 loop reads CASSLAEQSVSEQFF. DNA of the CDR3: TGTGCCAGCAGCTTAGCCGAACAGAGTGTGAGTGAGCAGTTCTTC.

This chain uses TRBV5-5 with TRBJ1-3; no clear D. This CDR3 is built from 14 residues. Trimming took 1 base from V and 1 from J, leaving 6 bases between them. Germline CDR1 is SGHKS and CDR2 is YYEKEE (reference sequence). The chain's CDR3 is CASSLFSSGNTIYF. The CDR3 nucleotides are TGTGCCAGCAGCTTGTTTTCTTCTGGAAACACCATATATTTT.

The chain employs TRBV6-5 and TRBJ2-1, with 7 bases lining up with TRBD1. CDR1 is MNHEY and CDR2 is SVGAGI in the germline V gene. This CDR3 is 13 amino acids long. V lost 6 bases and J lost 7; bases outside the gene matches: 6. CDR3 protein: CASRNQGVNEQFF. CDR3 bases: TGTGCCAGCAGAAATCAGGGGGTGAATGAGCAGTTCTTC.

The V gene is TRBV7-2, the J gene TRBJ2-4, with D uncertain. V was pared by 1 base and J by 9 bases, with 10 bases between. The CDR3 sequence is 13 residues long. Germline CDR1 reads SGHTA; CDR2 reads FQGNSA. CDR3 loop: CASSLELGAIQYF. Written as DNA, the CDR3 is TGTGCCAGCAGCTTAGAATTAGGAGCCATTCAGTACTTC.

The CDR3 DNA follows: TGTGCCAGCAGTTGGGGCAGGGTCGACGGCTACACCTTC. It codes for CASSWGRVDGYTF. The chain uses TRBV12-3 or TRBV12-4 and TRBJ1-2, with D possibly matching TRBD1 (5 bases). The CDR3 contains 13 residues. Trimming removed 4 bases from V and 8 bases from J, with 14 bases in between.

The chain combines TRBV6-2 or TRBV6-3 with TRBJ2-3, with D possibly matching TRBD1 (5 bases). The V gene's germline CDR1 is MNHEY and CDR2 SVGEGT. The CDR3 length is 12 residues. The ends were cut back, 6 bases at V and 4 bases at J, with 8 bases in the middle. The CDR3 is CASSPTADTQYF. The DNA of the CDR3 is TGTGCCAGCAGCCCGACAGCAGATACGCAGTATTTT.